This TCR beta chain was sequenced during a study of blood T cell repertoires in COVID-19. Germline V gene sequence: CDR1 SGHNT, CDR2 YYREEE (reference sequence). J was trimmed by 4 bases and V by 4 bases; bases with no gene match: 6. CDR3 size: 15 residues. Among Cohort 3 donors, those recovered had two negative PCRs, clearance, or symptom resolution. Here immunoSEQ multiplex PCR was the method, and the copy in TCRdb shows in-frame clones only, minus some. Of 200,000 to 250,000 clones in the sample, over 80% were seen once. The receptor's source is a middle-aged woman who had recovered from COVID-19. This chain connects TRBV5-4 to TRBJ1-3, with 9 positions matching TRBD1. The material sequenced was PBMCs or T cells enriched from blood (not recorded which). As DNA, the CDR3 is TGTGCCAGCAGCGCCACAGGGGGCTCGGGAAACACCATATATTTT. Its translation is CASSATGGSGNTIYF.